These 6 T cell receptor beta chains originate from one sample sequenced in a study of T cells in Graves' hyperthyroidism and ophthalmopathy. RNA transcripts yielded amplified TCR beta CDR3 regions. Researchers ran a first-round RT-PCR on the TCR CDR3 using the HTBI primer set. In TCRdb, the multiplex PCR reads were re-called with MiXCR into one record per CDR3 protein. The repertoire holds 490,000 or so distinct CDR3 sequences, about 22% seen once, with about half in the top ten. Sequenced input: blood. The receptors come from a woman in her sixties or seventies with Graves' ophthalmopathy.

This clonotype has only a few counts. The V and J genes are TRBV28 and TRBJ1-5, with D perhaps matching TRBD1 (5 bases). V lost 8 bases and J 6 bases, leaving 11 bases between the germline ends. This CDR3 has 12 amino acids. Looked up from germline, CDR1 is MDHEN and CDR2 is SYDVKM. CDR3 nucleotide sequence: TGTGCCAGCCAGGGACGAAGTCAGCCCCAGCATTTT. Its translation: CASQGRSQPQHF.

This clonotype was counted ten times or more. This sequence joins TRBV15 and TRBJ2-1; D might be TRBD1 (5 bases). Trimming cost V 1 base and J 4 bases, with 14 bases left between them. CDR1 LNHNV and CDR2 YYDKDF come from the germline V gene (reference sequence). CDR3 size: 16 residues. DNA of the CDR3: TGTGCCACCAGCAGAGGCTCAGGGTCGGTTTACAATGAGCAGTTCTTC. Protein product: CATSRGSGSVYNEQFF.

The rearrangement joins TRBV10-1 to TRBJ2-2; a possible D gene is TRBD2 (6 bases). The germline gives CDR1 WNHNN, CDR2 SYGVQD (reference sequence). The CDR3 is 13 amino acids. V lost 3 bases and J lost 6, with 8 bases in between. The CDR3 sequence is CASSDRGSGELFF. CDR3 in DNA: TGCGCCAGCAGTGATCGGGGGTCCGGGGAGCTGTTTTTT.

V usage is TRBV20-1 and J usage is TRBJ2-3, with D maybe TRBD1 (6 bases). Germline V gene lookup returns CDR1 DFQATT and CDR2 SNEGSKA (reference sequence). This CDR3 is built from 17 residues. V was cut by 5 bases and J by 1 base, with 22 bases left in between. CDR3 DNA: TGCAGTGCTGTTCACTACACACAGGGTTGGGGCACAGATACGCAGTATTTT. It codes for CSAVHYTQGWGTDTQYF.

The J gene is TRBJ2-7, the V gene TRBV14, with D possibly TRBD2 on 5 matching bases. The germline gives CDR1 SGHDN, CDR2 FVKESK. V gave up 5 bases and J gave up 0 bases, with 14 bases separating them. This CDR3 is 15 amino acids long. CDR3 in amino acids: CASSGAGRSSYEQYF. The CDR3 DNA reads TGTGCCAGCAGCGGCGCGGGCAGGAGCTCCTACGAGCAGTACTTC.

The chain combines TRBV29-1 with TRBJ2-3, with TRBD2 matching 8 bases. Germline V gene lookup returns CDR1 SQVTM and CDR2 ANQGSEA. The CDR3 has 13 amino acids. Unmatched junction bases numbered 7, after V lost 2 bases and J lost 9 bases. DNA of the CDR3: TGCAGCGTTGAATTACTAGCGGCGGGCACGCAGTATTTT. This sequence encodes CSVELLAAGTQYF.